The 32 T cell receptor beta chains reported below all come from one sample, sequenced in a study of shared clonotypes between healthy human individuals. TCRdb keeps only in-frame clones here, not all; method: immunoSEQ multiplex PCR. The repertoire includes some 2.3 million clones, approximately 93% of them detected once, and about 0.39% sits in the top ten. The sample consisted of naive CD4+ T cells from PBMCs. Subset indicated: CD45RA+ positively selected. The origin of the receptors is a man aged 18 to 29 in good health. Some clones in this sample may be carry-over from other donors' samples.

The chain has TRBV6-1 and TRBJ1-4; the D is unclear. V lost 6 bases and J 4 bases, leaving 15 bases between the germline ends. The CDR3 sequence is 15 residues long. Germline V gene data show CDR1 as MNHNS and CDR2 as SASEGT. In DNA form, the CDR3 reads TGTGCCAGCAGCCTCCAAGGAGGGCGTAATGAAAAACTGTTTTTT. Translating gives CASSLQGGRNEKLFF.

The CDR3 reads CASLPPLGTDTQYF. The CDR3, as DNA: TGTGCCAGCTTACCACCCTTGGGGACAGATACGCAGTATTTT. This chain uses TRBV28 with TRBJ2-3, with D unclear. Germline V gives CDR1 MDHEN, CDR2 SYDVKM. Between the trimmed V and J ends, which lost 8 bases and 3 bases, there was a span of 15 bases. This CDR3 comprises 14 residues.

V gene TRBV4-1 combines with J gene TRBJ1-3; 12 positions agree with TRBD1. V trimming: 4 bases; J trimming: 3 bases; junction bases outside the gene matches: 16. Per germline, CDR1 MGHRA and CDR2 YSYEKL. The CDR3 length is 20 residues. The CDR3 spells CASSRAPGQGAILYGNTIYF. The CDR3 DNA follows: TGCGCCAGCAGCCGAGCCCCGGGACAGGGGGCGATCCTGTATGGAAACACCATATATTTT.

The gene calls are TRBV5-5 and TRBJ2-7, with 7 bases identical to TRBD2. The V and J ends lost 4 bases and 1 base, in that order; junction bases with no gene match: 5. This CDR3 is 14 amino acids long. Germline V lookup: CDR1 SGHKS, CDR2 YYEKEE (reference sequence). CDR3 protein: CASSSPGLSYEQYF. The CDR3 coding sequence is TGTGCCAGCAGCAGTCCGGGACTATCCTACGAGCAGTACTTC. Together with reference TRBV5-5 and TRBJ2-7, the CDR3 gives the full variable domain: DAGVTQSPTHLIKTRGQQVTLRCSPISGHKSVSWYQQVLGQGPQFIFQYYEKEERGRGNFPDRFSARQFPNYSSELNVNALLLGDSALYLCASSSPGLSYEQYFGPGTRLTVT.

The gene calls are TRBV18 and TRBJ2-5; D unclear. CDR1 and CDR2 (germline): KGHSH, LQKENI. V lost 2 bases to trimming and J lost 5 bases, with 9 bases between them. This CDR3 region has 13 residues. CDR3 sequence: CASSPVARETQYF. Here the CDR3 DNA reads TGTGCCAGCTCACCAGTCGCACGGGAGACCCAGTACTTC.

As regards this clone: Other DNA sequences from this sample encode an identical CDR3 as well. This rearrangement joins TRBV5-1 to TRBJ2-3; D call uncertain. From germline, CDR1 is SGHRS and CDR2 YFSETQ. The CDR3 covers 14 residues. The V end lost 4 bases, the J end lost 0 bases, and 9 bases lay between the germline ends. The CDR3 sequence: CASSLSSSTDTQYF. The DNA of the CDR3 is TGCGCCAGCAGCCTGTCCTCCAGCACAGATACGCAGTATTTT.

This sequence joins TRBV7-2 and TRBJ1-5; the match to TRBD1 covers 7 bases. Germline V gene sequence: CDR1 SGHTA, CDR2 FQGNSA. With 4 bases clipped from V and 6 bases from J, the junction kept 9 bases outside the gene matches. The CDR3 has 15 residues. The CDR3 spells CASSSRTGAGQPQHF. The CDR3, as DNA: TGTGCCAGCAGCTCGAGAACAGGGGCGGGTCAGCCCCAGCATTTT.

This clone was recorded once. The rearrangement uses TRBV30 and TRBJ1-4; 8 bases map to TRBD1. The CDR3 is made up of 17 amino acids. Losses at the gene ends were 3 bases for V and 0 bases for J; bases not matched to a gene: 9. Looked up from germline, CDR1 is GTSNPN and CDR2 is SVGIG (reference sequence). The CDR3, as DNA: TGTGCCTGGAGGGTAAACAGGGGGAGACCAACTAATGAAAAACTGTTTTTT. Its protein product is CAWRVNRGRPTNEKLFF. The full variable domain, in which reference TRBV30 and TRBJ1-4 provide the parts outside the CDR3, is SQTIHQWPATLVQPVGSPLSLECTVEGTSNPNLYWYRQAAGRGLQLLFYSVGIGQISSEVPQNLSASRPQDRQFILSSKKLLLSDSGFYLCAWRVNRGRPTNEKLFFGSGTQLSVL.

J is TRBJ1-5 and V is TRBV28; 7 bases agree with TRBD1. Germline V gene lookup returns CDR1 MDHEN and CDR2 SYDVKM. This CDR3 has 14 amino acids. J lost 5 bases, V lost 6 bases, and 7 bases had no gene match. CDR3 in amino acids: CASRLGQADQPQHF. CDR3 coding DNA: TGTGCCAGCAGACTCGGACAGGCCGATCAGCCCCAGCATTTT. Full variable domain (outside the CDR3, taken from reference TRBV28 and TRBJ1-5): DVKVTQSSRYLVKRTGEKVFLECVQDMDHENMFWYRQDPGLGLRLIYFSYDVKMKEKGDIPEGYSVSREKKERFSLILESASTNQTSMYLCASRLGQADQPQHFGDGTRLSIL.

The sample holds a few counts of this clone. The gene calls are TRBV13 and TRBJ1-2; D remains ambiguous. CDR1 is PRHDT, CDR2 FYEKMQ, per germline (reference sequence). The CDR3 spans 12 residues. Trimming removed 6 bases from V and 6 bases from J, with 11 bases in between. Here the CDR3 reads CASSTRTDGYTF. The CDR3, as DNA: TGTGCCAGCAGTACGCGGACGGATGGCTACACCTTC.

The chain employs TRBV19 and TRBJ2-4; D may be TRBD2 (6 bases). Trimming took off 3 bases at V and 2 bases at J, with 14 bases between the two ends. Germline CDR1 is LNHDA and CDR2 is SQIVND (reference sequence). The length of the CDR3 is 16 residues. The CDR3 region has the DNA TGTGCCAGTAGTATCGGAGGGGATGGGACCAAAAACATTCAGTACTTC. Protein product: CASSIGGDGTKNIQYF.

The chain recombines TRBV28 with TRBJ2-5; 7 nucleotides align to TRBD2. Germline CDR1 and CDR2: MDHEN and SYDVKM. This CDR3 comprises 14 residues. With V trimmed by 9 bases and J by 5 bases, 12 bases remained unmatched. The CDR3 DNA is TGTGCCAGTGGGGGAGGGTCAGGTCGTGAGACCCAGTACTTC. It specifies CASGGGSGRETQYF.

This sequence joins TRBV9 and TRBJ1-1; D ambiguous. The germline gives CDR1 SGDLS, CDR2 YYNGEE. This CDR3 comprises 17 residues. V was clipped by 0 bases and J by 1 base, with 16 bases between them. CDR3 nucleotide sequence: TGTGCCAGCAGCGTAGGTCCGTATGATTTCCCGAACACTGAAGCTTTCTTT. This gives the protein CASSVGPYDFPNTEAFF. The whole variable domain, remainder taken from reference TRBV9 and TRBJ1-1, is DSGVTQTPKHLITATGQRVTLRCSPRSGDLSVYWYQQSLDQGLQFLIQYYNGEERAKGNILERFSAQQFPDLHSELNLSSLELGDSALYFCASSVGPYDFPNTEAFFGQGTRLTVV.

This clone has just one count. V usage is TRBV14 and J usage is TRBJ1-1, with unresolved D. The CDR3 runs to 13 residues. Germline CDR1 is SGHDN and CDR2 is FVKESK. V was shortened by 0 bases and J by 10 bases, with 12 bases between the two germline ends. The CDR3 DNA sequence: TGTGCCAGCAGCCAAGATTTGGGCCTAGGAGCTTTCTTT. It codes for CASSQDLGLGAFF.

The chain is built from TRBV7-9 and TRBJ2-7; no firm D call. The CDR3 extends over 13 amino acids. Trimming cost V 0 bases and J 3 bases, with 6 bases left between them. Germline V lookup: CDR1 SEHNR, CDR2 FQNEAQ (reference sequence). As DNA, the CDR3 is TGTGCCAGCAGCTTAGCGCCTATCTACGAGCAGTACTTC. It codes for CASSLAPIYEQYF.

The genes are TRBV18 and TRBJ2-3; no definite D call. The CDR3 sequence is 12 residues long. V lost 0 bases and J lost 10, with 8 bases in between. Germline V gene lookup returns CDR1 KGHSH and CDR2 LQKENI. CDR3 loop: CASSPPERAQYF. For the CDR3, the DNA is TGTGCCAGCTCACCACCGGAAAGGGCGCAGTATTTT.

The V gene is TRBV6-1, the J gene TRBJ2-7, with no clear D. CDR1 and CDR2 from the germline V gene are MNHNS and SASEGT. Trimming removed 1 base at V and 7 bases at J, with 8 bases between. The CDR3 is 12 amino acids. The CDR3 DNA follows: TGTGCCAGCAGTGAAGACAGACCAGAGCAGTACTTC. It yields the protein CASSEDRPEQYF.

The chain couples TRBV28 to TRBJ2-7; 7 bases align to TRBD2. CDR3 size: 17 residues. J gave up 6 bases and V 2 bases, and 16 bases lay outside the gene matches. Per the germline V gene, CDR1 is MDHEN and CDR2 is SYDVKM. In DNA, the CDR3 is TGTGCCAGCAGTTTAGTATACCCGCGGCGGGAGTGGGCCGAGCAGTACTTC. This encodes CASSLVYPRREWAEQYF. Looking up the rest from reference TRBV28 and TRBJ2-7 gives the full variable domain: DVKVTQSSRYLVKRTGEKVFLECVQDMDHENMFWYRQDPGLGLRLIYFSYDVKMKEKGDIPEGYSVSREKKERFSLILESASTNQTSMYLCASSLVYPRREWAEQYFGPGTRLTVT.

About this clone itself: Other DNA sequences in the same sample also yield this CDR3. The J gene is TRBJ1-1, the V gene TRBV18; D perhaps matches TRBD1 (6 bases). The V gene lost 3 bases and the J gene lost 0 bases, with 11 bases spanning the gap. From germline, CDR1 is KGHSH and CDR2 LQKENI. The CDR3 is 15 amino acids. As DNA, the CDR3 is TGTGCCAGCTCACCGCGACAGGAGATGAACACTGAAGCTTTCTTT. It specifies CASSPRQEMNTEAFF.

This sequence joins TRBV2 and TRBJ2-1; possibly TRBD2 for D (6 bases). Germline V gives CDR1 SNHLY, CDR2 FYNNEI. Deletions cut 6 bases from V and 13 bases from J, with 16 bases between. This CDR3 has 12 residues. In DNA, the CDR3 is TGTGCCAGCAGGGAGGGCGCTTTTGGACAGTTCTTC. It translates to CASREGAFGQFF.

The rearrangement links TRBV5-1 to TRBJ2-1; TRBD2 matches 13 bases. The germline V gene has CDR1 SGHRS and CDR2 YFSETQ. The ends lost 4 bases at V and 8 bases at J; junction bases unmatched: 6. This CDR3 contains 15 residues. The CDR3 sequence: CASSHGLAGVDEQFF. Written as DNA, the CDR3 is TGCGCCAGCAGCCACGGACTAGCGGGAGTAGATGAGCAGTTCTTC.

This chain connects TRBV9 to TRBJ2-1, with D possibly being TRBD2 (6 bases). This CDR3 region has 15 residues. The V gene's germline CDR1 is SGDLS and CDR2 YYNGEE. The V end was cut by 4 bases, the J end by 3 bases, with 14 bases between. CDR3 DNA sequence: TGTGCCAGCAGCCATACTGGGGGGATCTACAATGAGCAGTTCTTC. It specifies CASSHTGGIYNEQFF.

This clone has just a few counts. The chain recombines TRBV30 with TRBJ1-5; tentatively, D is TRBD1 (6 bases). Germline CDR1 and CDR2: GTSNPN and SVGIG (reference sequence). Trimming cost V 1 base and J 7 bases, with 17 bases left between them. The CDR3 consists of 15 residues. The CDR3 loop reads CAWSGSLQGPQPQHF. The CDR3 DNA follows: TGTGCCTGGAGTGGGTCCTTACAGGGTCCCCAGCCCCAGCATTTT.

This chain joins TRBV29-1 and TRBJ1-1; 9 nucleotides line up with TRBD1. CDR1 and CDR2 from the germline V gene are SQVTM and ANQGSEA. The CDR3 length is 13 residues. V dropped 4 bases and J dropped 6; count of bases not matched to a gene: 6. CDR3 nucleotide sequence: TGCAGCGTTGTAAGACAGGGGGGCCCTGAAGCTTTCTTT. This codes for CSVVRQGGPEAFF.

This chain uses TRBV9 with TRBJ2-5; D is perhaps TRBD2 (5 bases). CDR1 is SGDLS, CDR2 YYNGEE, per germline. Trimming stripped 1 base from V and 5 bases from J, with 15 bases between. CDR3 length: 15 residues. DNA for the CDR3: TGTGCCAGCAGCGTAAGGGAGCGGCCTGGGGAGACCCAGTACTTC. Its protein product is CASSVRERPGETQYF. Combining the CDR3 with reference TRBV9 and TRBJ2-5 gives the whole variable domain DSGVTQTPKHLITATGQRVTLRCSPRSGDLSVYWYQQSLDQGLQFLIQYYNGEERAKGNILERFSAQQFPDLHSELNLSSLELGDSALYFCASSVRERPGETQYFGPGTRLLVL.

The chain couples TRBV7-6 to TRBJ2-2, with 9 nucleotides matching TRBD1. Germline loops: CDR1 SGHVS, CDR2 FNYEAQ. The CDR3 length is 16 residues. V trimming: 8 bases; J trimming: 3 bases; junction bases outside the gene matches: 10. CDR3 amino acids: CASGPYRGLDTGELFF. In DNA form, the CDR3 reads TGTGCCAGCGGCCCCTACAGGGGGCTGGACACCGGGGAGCTGTTTTTT.

The genes are TRBV7-8 and TRBJ2-7; D is possibly TRBD1 or TRBD2 (5 bases each). Per the germline V gene, CDR1 is SGHVS and CDR2 is FQNEAQ. The ends were cut back, 5 bases at V and 2 bases at J, with 13 bases in the middle. CDR3 size: 14 residues. Here the CDR3 reads CASSRDPQTYEQYF. CDR3 nucleotides: TGTGCCAGCAGCCGGGACCCCCAGACCTACGAGCAGTACTTC.

This clone was counted a single time. At one boundary the junction diverges from the germline segment, which might be a read error. The sample has other DNA sequences that encode this CDR3 too. The chain combines TRBV7-3 with TRBJ1-3; D ambiguous. This CDR3 has 14 residues. The V gene's germline CDR1 is SGHTA and CDR2 FQGTGA. The CDR3 DNA sequence: TGTGCCAGCAGCCCGGGCGGGCCTGGGAACACCATATATTTT. Protein product: CASSPGGPGNTIYF.

The chain has TRBV9 and TRBJ2-2; 12 bases agree with TRBD2. In germline, CDR1 is SGDLS, CDR2 YYNGEE. The CDR3 loop spans 19 amino acids. V shed 2 bases and J 1 base; nucleotides not matched to a gene: 9. CDR3 sequence reads: CASSVGLAGGPLNTGELFF. The CDR3 coding sequence is TGTGCCAGCAGCGTCGGCCTAGCGGGAGGGCCCCTGAACACCGGGGAGCTGTTTTTT.

The chain recombines TRBV5-1 with TRBJ2-1, with a possible D match to TRBD1 (6 bases). Germline CDR1 reads SGHRS; CDR2 reads YFSETQ. Trimming stripped 1 base from V and 16 bases from J, with 15 bases between. The CDR3 runs to 12 residues. CDR3 protein: CASSLLGQTTFF. CDR3 nucleotides: TGCGCCAGCAGCTTGCTGGGACAAACAACTTTCTTC.

The V call is TRBV28, the J call TRBJ2-6, with D perhaps given as TRBD1 or TRBD2 (5 bases each). The CDR3 spans 17 residues. Trimming removed 0 bases from V and 0 bases from J, with 9 bases in between. From germline, CDR1 is MDHEN and CDR2 SYDVKM. In DNA, the CDR3 is TGTGCCAGCAGTTTATGGACGGGGCCCTCTGGGGCCAACGTCCTGACTTTC. Translated, it gives CASSLWTGPSGANVLTF.

This clone was recorded many times. In the same sample, other DNA sequences code for this CDR3. The rearrangement uses TRBV9 and TRBJ1-1; D remains unclear. Germline-derived CDR1 and CDR2 are SGDLS and YYNGEE. The CDR3 consists of 13 residues. Trimming stripped 0 bases from V and 0 bases from J, with 3 bases between. CDR3 nucleotide sequence: TGTGCCAGCAGCGTAGCAGTGAACACTGAAGCTTTCTTT. Protein product: CASSVAVNTEAFF.